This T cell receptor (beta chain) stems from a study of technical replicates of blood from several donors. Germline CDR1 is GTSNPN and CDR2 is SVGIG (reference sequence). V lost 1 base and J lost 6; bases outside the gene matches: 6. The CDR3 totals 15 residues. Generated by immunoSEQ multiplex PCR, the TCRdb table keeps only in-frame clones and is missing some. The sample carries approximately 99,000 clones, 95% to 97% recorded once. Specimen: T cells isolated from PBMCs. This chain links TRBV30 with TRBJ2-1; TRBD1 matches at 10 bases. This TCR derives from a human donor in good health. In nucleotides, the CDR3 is TGTGCCTGGAGTGCGATCGGACAGGGGGGCAATGAGCAGTTCTTC. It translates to CAWSAIGQGGNEQFF.